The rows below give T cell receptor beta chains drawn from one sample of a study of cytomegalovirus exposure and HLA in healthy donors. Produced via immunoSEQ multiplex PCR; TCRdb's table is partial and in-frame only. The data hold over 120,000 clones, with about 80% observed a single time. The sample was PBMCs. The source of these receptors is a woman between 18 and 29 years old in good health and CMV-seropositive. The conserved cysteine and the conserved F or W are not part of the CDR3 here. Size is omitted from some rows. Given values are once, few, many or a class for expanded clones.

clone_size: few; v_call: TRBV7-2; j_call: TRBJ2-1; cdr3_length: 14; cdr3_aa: ASSLGATSSYNEQF
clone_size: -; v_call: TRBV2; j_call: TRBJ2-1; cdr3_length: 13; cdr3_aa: ATPMGGSSYNEQF
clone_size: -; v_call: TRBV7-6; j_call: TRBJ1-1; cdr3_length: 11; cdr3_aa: ASSPAGGTEAF
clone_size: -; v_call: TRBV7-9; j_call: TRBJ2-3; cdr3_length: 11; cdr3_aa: ASSGGGTDTQY
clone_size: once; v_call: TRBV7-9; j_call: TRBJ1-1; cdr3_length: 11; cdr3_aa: ASSPSGGTEAF
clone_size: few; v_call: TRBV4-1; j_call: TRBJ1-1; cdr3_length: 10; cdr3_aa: ASSQISTEAF
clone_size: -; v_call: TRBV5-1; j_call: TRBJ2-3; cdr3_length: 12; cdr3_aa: ASGPGQTTDTQY
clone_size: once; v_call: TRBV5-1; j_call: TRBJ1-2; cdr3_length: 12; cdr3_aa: ASSLEDSGYGYT
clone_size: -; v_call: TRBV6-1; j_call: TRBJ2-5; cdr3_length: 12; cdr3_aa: ASSEPGGVETQY
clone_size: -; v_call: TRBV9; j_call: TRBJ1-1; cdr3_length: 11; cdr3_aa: ASSVATGAEAF
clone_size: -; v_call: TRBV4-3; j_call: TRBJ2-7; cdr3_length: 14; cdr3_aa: ASSQDRPAGTYEQY
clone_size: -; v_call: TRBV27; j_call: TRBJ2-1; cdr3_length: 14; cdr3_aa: ASSPPDRGSYNEQF
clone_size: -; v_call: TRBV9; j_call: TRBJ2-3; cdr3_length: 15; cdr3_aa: ASSREREGGLTDTQY
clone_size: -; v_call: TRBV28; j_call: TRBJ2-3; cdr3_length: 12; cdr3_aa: ASSLAGGTDTQY
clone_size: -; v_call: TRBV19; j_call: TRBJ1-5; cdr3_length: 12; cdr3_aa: ASSADRGGQPQH
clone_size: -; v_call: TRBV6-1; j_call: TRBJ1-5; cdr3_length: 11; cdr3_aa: ASSNNRGQPQH
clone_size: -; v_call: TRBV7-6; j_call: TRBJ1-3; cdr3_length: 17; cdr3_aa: ASSPLPGQVPRSGNTIY
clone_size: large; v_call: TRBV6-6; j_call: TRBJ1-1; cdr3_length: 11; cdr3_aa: ASRSQEHSEAF
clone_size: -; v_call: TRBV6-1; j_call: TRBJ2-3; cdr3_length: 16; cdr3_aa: ASSGGQGLMRRTDTQY
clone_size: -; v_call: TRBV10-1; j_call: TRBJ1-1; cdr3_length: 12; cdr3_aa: ASSESGTGHAAF
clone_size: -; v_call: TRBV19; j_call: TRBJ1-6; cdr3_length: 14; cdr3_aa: ASSSRTGTFNSPLH
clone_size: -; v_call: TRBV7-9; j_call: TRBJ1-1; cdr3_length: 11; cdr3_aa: ASSLGTYTEAF
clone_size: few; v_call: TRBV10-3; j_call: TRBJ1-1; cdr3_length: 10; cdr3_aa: AIRRGNTEAF
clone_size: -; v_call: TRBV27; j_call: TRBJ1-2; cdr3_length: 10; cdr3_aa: ASSTTGEGYT
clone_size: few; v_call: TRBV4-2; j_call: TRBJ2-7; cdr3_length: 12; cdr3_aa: ASSLGTSSYEQY
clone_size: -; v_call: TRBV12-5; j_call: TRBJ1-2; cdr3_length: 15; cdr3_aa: ASGQQGTVHFGYGYT
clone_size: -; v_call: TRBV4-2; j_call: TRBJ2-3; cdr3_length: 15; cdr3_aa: ASSQDWGLAGTDTQY
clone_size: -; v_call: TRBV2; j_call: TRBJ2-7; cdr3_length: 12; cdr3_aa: ASSERQGDLAFI
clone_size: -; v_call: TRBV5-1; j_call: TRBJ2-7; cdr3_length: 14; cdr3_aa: ASSPGLGEVPYEQY
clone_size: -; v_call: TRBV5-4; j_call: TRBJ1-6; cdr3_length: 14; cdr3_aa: ASSRDRGSWNSPLH
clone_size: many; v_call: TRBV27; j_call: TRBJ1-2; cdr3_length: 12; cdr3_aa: ASSSGQGVYGYT
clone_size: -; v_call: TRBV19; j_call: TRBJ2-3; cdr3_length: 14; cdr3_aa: ASSIGLAGGTDTQY
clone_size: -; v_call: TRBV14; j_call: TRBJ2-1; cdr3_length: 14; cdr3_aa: ASSQGRDRVLNEQF
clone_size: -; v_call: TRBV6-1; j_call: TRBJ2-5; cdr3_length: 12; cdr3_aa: ASSADFEEETQY
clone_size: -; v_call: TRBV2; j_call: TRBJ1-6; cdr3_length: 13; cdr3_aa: ASRAGGAYNSPLH
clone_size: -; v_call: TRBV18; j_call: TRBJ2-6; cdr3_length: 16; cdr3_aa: ASSPVDSFSSGANVLT
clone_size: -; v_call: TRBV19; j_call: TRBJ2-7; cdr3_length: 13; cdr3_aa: ASSIEAGQGYEQY
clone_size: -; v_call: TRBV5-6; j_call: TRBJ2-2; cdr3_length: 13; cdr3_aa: ASSRDRGRTGELF
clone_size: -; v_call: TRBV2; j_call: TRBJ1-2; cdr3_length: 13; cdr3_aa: ASSENPGPTYGYT
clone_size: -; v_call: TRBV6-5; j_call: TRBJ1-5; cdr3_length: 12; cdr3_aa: ASRRDRGGQPQH
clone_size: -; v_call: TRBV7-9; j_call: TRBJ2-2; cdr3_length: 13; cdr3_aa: ASRPTRANTGELF
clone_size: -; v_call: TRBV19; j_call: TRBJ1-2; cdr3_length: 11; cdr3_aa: ASSHDRRYGYT
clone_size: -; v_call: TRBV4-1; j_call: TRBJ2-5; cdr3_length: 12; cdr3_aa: ASSLEGVRETQY
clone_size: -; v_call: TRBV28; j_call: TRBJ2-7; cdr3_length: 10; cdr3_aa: AIHTRGYEQY
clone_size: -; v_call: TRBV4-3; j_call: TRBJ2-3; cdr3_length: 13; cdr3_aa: ASSQGGGFADTQY
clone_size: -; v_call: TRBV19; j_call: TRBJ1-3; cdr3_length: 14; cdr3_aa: ASSTPAGQGGNTIY
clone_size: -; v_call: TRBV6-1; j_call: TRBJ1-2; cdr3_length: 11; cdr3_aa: ASSGWDRHGYT
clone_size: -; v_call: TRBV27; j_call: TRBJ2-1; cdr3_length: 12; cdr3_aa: ASSLSTVPGGAF
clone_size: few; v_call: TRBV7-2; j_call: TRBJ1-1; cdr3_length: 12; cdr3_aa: ASSFSAGVTEAF
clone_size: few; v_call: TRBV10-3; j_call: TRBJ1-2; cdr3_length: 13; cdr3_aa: AISELSTGGSGYT
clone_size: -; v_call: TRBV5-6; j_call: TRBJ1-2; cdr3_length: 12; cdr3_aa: ASSWEDRGGGYT
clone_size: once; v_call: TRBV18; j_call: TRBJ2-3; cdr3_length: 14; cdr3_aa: ASSQLSGGSTDTQY
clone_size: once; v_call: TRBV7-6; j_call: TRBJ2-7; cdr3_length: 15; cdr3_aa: ASSLGHRGRLSYEQY
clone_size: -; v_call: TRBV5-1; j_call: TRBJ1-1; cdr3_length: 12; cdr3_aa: ASSFQGTSTEAF